A selection of T cell receptor beta chains follows, all from one sample in a study of blood T cell repertoires in COVID-19. TCRdb's table, derived via immunoSEQ multiplex PCR, lists solely in-frame clones and lacks some. The sample consists of around 260,000 clones, over 80% of them appearing once. The sequencing input was peripheral blood. The receptor source for this set is a woman in her seventies with COVID-19, enrolled during active disease. Each CDR3 is given with its conserved first and last residue. The D gene is left open where the match is weak. Only part of the rows carry a size: once, few, many, or a class if the clone is expanded.

d_call: NA
cdr3_length: 15
j_call: TRBJ1-1
clone_size: NA
v_call: TRBV27
cdr3_aa: CASSLAGNRNTEAFF
cdr3_nt: TGTGCCAGCAGTTTAGCAGGAAATAGGAACACTGAAGCTTTCTTT

d_call: TRBD1
cdr3_length: 15
j_call: TRBJ1-2
clone_size: NA
v_call: TRBV7-2
cdr3_aa: CASSLGTGSRVGYTF
cdr3_nt: TGTGCCAGCAGCTTAGGGACAGGGAGTAGGGTAGGCTACACCTTC

d_call: NA
cdr3_length: 11
j_call: TRBJ2-3
clone_size: NA
v_call: TRBV11-2
cdr3_aa: CASSLQGSQYF
cdr3_nt: TGTGCCAGCAGCTTACAGGGCTCGCAGTATTTT

d_call: NA
cdr3_length: 13
j_call: TRBJ1-2
clone_size: few
v_call: TRBV28
cdr3_aa: CASNLGGGYGYTF
cdr3_nt: TGTGCCAGCAACCTCGGGGGAGGCTATGGCTACACCTTC

d_call: NA
cdr3_length: 12
j_call: TRBJ2-5
clone_size: NA
v_call: TRBV18
cdr3_aa: CASSLSLETQYF
cdr3_nt: TGTGCCAGCTCTCTTTCCCTAGAGACCCAGTACTTC

d_call: NA
cdr3_length: 14
j_call: TRBJ1-1
clone_size: NA
v_call: TRBV19
cdr3_aa: CASSMRERGTEAFF
cdr3_nt: TGTGCCAGTAGTATGAGGGAGCGGGGGACTGAAGCTTTCTTT

d_call: NA
cdr3_length: 12
j_call: TRBJ2-7
clone_size: NA
v_call: TRBV5-6
cdr3_aa: CASSSISYEQYF
cdr3_nt: TGTGCCAGCAGCTCTATATCCTACGAGCAGTACTTC

d_call: NA
cdr3_length: 12
j_call: TRBJ2-7
clone_size: NA
v_call: TRBV12-3/TRBV12-4
cdr3_aa: CASSPSAYEQYF
cdr3_nt: TGTGCCAGCAGCCCCTCGGCCTACGAGCAGTACTTC

d_call: NA
cdr3_length: 18
j_call: TRBJ2-6
clone_size: NA
v_call: TRBV5-1
cdr3_aa: CASSLAGTESSGANVLTF
cdr3_nt: TGCGCCAGCAGCTTGGCTGGTACCGAGAGCTCTGGGGCCAACGTCCTGACTTTC

d_call: TRBD2
cdr3_length: 16
j_call: TRBJ2-7
clone_size: NA
v_call: TRBV11-1
cdr3_aa: CASSLGTSGITHEQYF
cdr3_nt: TGTGCCAGCAGCTTAGGGACTAGCGGGATCACCCACGAGCAGTACTTC

d_call: TRBD1
cdr3_length: 13
j_call: TRBJ1-1
clone_size: NA
v_call: TRBV12-5
cdr3_aa: CASGWDRATEAFF
cdr3_nt: TGTGCTAGTGGTTGGGACAGGGCCACTGAAGCTTTCTTT

d_call: NA
cdr3_length: 15
j_call: TRBJ2-7
clone_size: once
v_call: TRBV14
cdr3_aa: CASSQDRGGYYEQYF
cdr3_nt: TGTGCCAGCAGCCAAGATCGTGGGGGCTACTACGAGCAGTACTTC

d_call: TRBD2
cdr3_length: 14
j_call: TRBJ2-1
clone_size: once
v_call: TRBV5-8
cdr3_aa: CASSRVEAGGKEFF
cdr3_nt: TGTGCCAGCAGCCGGGTAGAAGCGGGAGGGAAGGAGTTCTTC

d_call: NA
cdr3_length: 16
j_call: TRBJ1-6
clone_size: NA
v_call: TRBV5-1
cdr3_aa: CASSASGTSYNSPLHF
cdr3_nt: TGCGCCAGCAGCGCATCCGGGACAAGCTATAATTCACCCCTCCACTTT

d_call: NA
cdr3_length: 14
j_call: TRBJ1-1
clone_size: NA
v_call: TRBV3-1/TRBV3-2
cdr3_aa: CASSTSGEDTEAFF
cdr3_nt: TGTGCCAGCAGCACCTCGGGGGAGGACACTGAAGCTTTCTTT

d_call: TRBD2
cdr3_length: 15
j_call: TRBJ2-2
clone_size: NA
v_call: TRBV19
cdr3_aa: CASSLTSGNAGELFF
cdr3_nt: TGTGCCAGTAGTTTAACTAGCGGGAACGCCGGGGAGCTGTTTTTT

d_call: NA
cdr3_length: 15
j_call: TRBJ2-3
clone_size: NA
v_call: TRBV9
cdr3_aa: CASSVSGQSTDTQYF
cdr3_nt: TGTGCCAGCAGCGTAAGCGGCCAAAGCACAGATACGCAGTATTTT

d_call: TRBD1
cdr3_length: 15
j_call: TRBJ1-2
clone_size: NA
v_call: TRBV6-5
cdr3_aa: CASSYEGGWGHGYTF
cdr3_nt: TGTGCCAGCAGTTACGAAGGGGGCTGGGGACATGGCTACACCTTC

d_call: NA
cdr3_length: 14
j_call: TRBJ1-3
clone_size: few
v_call: TRBV7-9
cdr3_aa: CASSLGGRGNTIYF
cdr3_nt: TGTGCCAGCAGCTTAGGGGGGCGCGGAAACACCATATATTTT

d_call: NA
cdr3_length: 13
j_call: TRBJ2-5
clone_size: NA
v_call: TRBV10-3
cdr3_aa: CAIRITSSETQYF
cdr3_nt: TGTGCCATCAGGATTACTAGCAGCGAGACCCAGTACTTC